Listed below are T cell receptor beta chains from one sample, sequenced in a study of cytomegalovirus exposure and HLA in healthy donors. Sequencing was performed with immunoSEQ multiplex PCR; in TCRdb, only in-frame clones are kept and a portion is missing. There are 130,000 to 150,000 clones in the sample; approximately 79% occur only once, and about 6.9% lies in the top ten. Sequencing input: PBMCs. Source of these receptors: a woman aged 40-49 years in good health and CMV-seropositive. Each CDR3 is given with its conserved first and last residue. D genes are given only for firm matches. Only some rows state a clone size, as once, few, many or a class for expanded clones.

-	TRBV9	TRBJ2-7	TRBD1	TGTGCCAGCAGCCCCCTTGGACAGGGGCCCTACGAGCAGTACTTC	CASSPLGQGPYEQYF
-	TRBV6-6	TRBJ2-7	TRBD1	TGTGCCAGCAGCGGGACAGACTCCTACGAGCAGTACTTC	CASSGTDSYEQYF
-	TRBV28	TRBJ1-3	-	TGTGCCACTTCGGGATTCTCTGGAAACACCATATATTTT	CATSGFSGNTIYF
-	TRBV19	TRBJ1-3	-	TGTGCCAGTAGTAGGGGCGGATCTGGAAACACCATATATTTT	CASSRGGSGNTIYF
-	TRBV5-1	TRBJ1-5	TRBD1	TGCGCCAGCAGCCCCGAGACAGGGTCGGGTCAGCCCCAGCATTTT	CASSPETGSGQPQHF
-	TRBV4-1	TRBJ1-2	-	TGCGCCAGCAGCCAAGTCAACAGATACGATGGCTACACCTTC	CASSQVNRYDGYTF
-	TRBV18	TRBJ2-7	TRBD2	TGTGCCAGCTCACCCCTGACTAGCGGGGCTTCCTACGAGCAGTACTTC	CASSPLTSGASYEQYF
-	TRBV6-5	TRBJ1-2	TRBD1	TGTGCCAGCAGCCGGGGACAGGGGTTTGGCTACACCTTC	CASSRGQGFGYTF
-	TRBV27	TRBJ1-5	TRBD1	TGTGCCAGCAGTTTATCTGGGACAGGGGGCGGTCAGCCCCAGCATTTT	CASSLSGTGGGQPQHF
-	TRBV28	TRBJ2-1	-	TGTGCCAGCCGGGATGAAGCTAGAGGCTCCTACAATGAGCAGTTCTTC	CASRDEARGSYNEQFF
-	TRBV5-1	TRBJ1-1	-	TGCGCCAGCAGCTTGGAGGCAGGGGCAAACACTGAAGCTTTCTTT	CASSLEAGANTEAFF
-	TRBV6-1	TRBJ1-4	-	TGTGCCAGCAGTGAAGGGACCCTCGGAGGTGAAAAACTGTTTTTT	CASSEGTLGGEKLFF
-	TRBV11-3	TRBJ1-1	-	TGTGCCAGCAGCTTAGGGGGGGTGAACACTGAAGCTTTCTTT	CASSLGGVNTEAFF
-	TRBV5-1	TRBJ2-1	-	TGCGCCAGCAGACCCCCGAGCTCCTACAATGAGCAGTTCTTC	CASRPPSSYNEQFF
few	TRBV29-1	TRBJ1-1	-	TGCAGCGTCTCTCGGACGGACTACACTGAAGCTTTCTTT	CSVSRTDYTEAFF
-	TRBV10-1	TRBJ2-2	TRBD1	TGCGCCAGCGGGACAGCTAACACCGGGGAGCTGTTTTTT	CASGTANTGELFF
once	TRBV28	TRBJ1-3	-	TGTGCCAGCAGTCCCCCGGGGGTGAAAGGAAACACCATATATTTT	CASSPPGVKGNTIYF
-	TRBV5-1	TRBJ1-1	-	TGCGCCAGCAGCTTGATATCAGGGAACACTGAAGCTTTCTTT	CASSLISGNTEAFF
-	TRBV5-1	TRBJ1-2	TRBD1	TGCGCCAGCAGCGCGGACTACCCGGGACAGGTCTATGGCTACACCTTC	CASSADYPGQVYGYTF
-	TRBV5-1	TRBJ2-7	-	TGCGCCAGCAGCTTGGACAACTCCTACGAGCAGTACTTC	CASSLDNSYEQYF
-	TRBV2	TRBJ1-2	TRBD1	TGTGCCAGCAGTGTACAGGGGGTGGATGGCTACACCTTC	CASSVQGVDGYTF
few	TRBV2	TRBJ1-1	-	TGTGCCAGCAGAAAAGGAGACACTGAAGCTTTCTTT	CASRKGDTEAFF
-	TRBV30	TRBJ1-5	-	TGTGCCTGGAGTTCACTGATCAATCAGCCCCAGCATTTT	CAWSSLINQPQHF
-	TRBV25-1	TRBJ1-2	-	TGTGCCAGCAGCGCTGGCGTCCGGGGAAAACTTGGCTACACCTTC	CASSAGVRGKLGYTF
once	TRBV2	TRBJ1-1	-	TGTGCCAGCAGTGAAGCGCTTACACTGAACACTGAAGCTTTCTTT	CASSEALTLNTEAFF
-	TRBV7-9	TRBJ1-1	TRBD1	TGTGCCAGCAGACTGACAGGGTTAGAGTACACTGAAGCTTTCTTT	CASRLTGLEYTEAFF
-	TRBV2	TRBJ1-2	TRBD1	TGTGCCAGCAGTGAAGAATTTGTGTCAGGGGGTGGCTACACCTTC	CASSEEFVSGGGYTF
-	TRBV29-1	TRBJ2-7	TRBD2	TGCAGCGTCCTACTAGCGGGGGGGCTCGGGGACGAGCAGTACTTC	CSVLLAGGLGDEQYF
-	TRBV13	TRBJ1-6	-	TGTGCCAGCAGCTCTACAGGGAGTGGCTCCTATAATTCACCCCTCCACTTT	CASSSTGSGSYNSPLHF
-	TRBV4-1	TRBJ2-3	-	TGCGCCAGCAGCCAATTTTCCGGGGTCCGCTCAGATACGCAGTATTTT	CASSQFSGVRSDTQYF
few	TRBV6-1	TRBJ2-7	-	TGTGCCAGCAAGACCCTGAACGGGAACGAGCAGTACTTC	CASKTLNGNEQYF
-	TRBV4-1	TRBJ1-4	-	TGCGCCAGCAATGGGAGGGGTCCGAGTGAAAAACTGTTTTTT	CASNGRGPSEKLFF
-	TRBV19	TRBJ2-6	-	TGTGCCAGTAGTCCTGCGGGGGCCAACGTCCTGACTTTC	CASSPAGANVLTF
-	TRBV5-4	TRBJ2-7	TRBD2	TGTGCCAGCAGCGTGCTTAGCGGGGGGGGTGCCTACGAGCAGTACTTC	CASSVLSGGGAYEQYF
-	TRBV19	TRBJ2-7	-	TGTGCCAGTAGTATAGATCACAGGGTGTCTCAAATCTTC	CASSIDHRVSQIF
-	TRBV6-1	TRBJ2-2	-	TGTGCCAGCAGTGCGCGGACGGGGCCGGGGGCCGGGGAGCTGTTTTTT	CASSARTGPGAGELFF
few	TRBV27	TRBJ2-3	TRBD2	TGTGCCAGCAGCCAGACTAGCCTAAACACAGATACGCAGTATTTT	CASSQTSLNTDTQYF